This T cell receptor (beta chain) was obtained from a study of T cell responses to AZD1222 COVID-19 vaccine. In regard to this clone: The antigen remains unidentified.

The repertoire was sequenced with immunoSEQ multiplex PCR; TCRdb's copy has only in-frame clones and lacks some. The data show about 120,000 clones, roughly 90% seen once. Findings of the study overall: Sampled repertoires all dated from after the peak T cell response. There were vaccine-associated CD4 TCRs across spike, dominant at 160-218 and 743-854.

The receptor's source is an adult in good health. The sample here was peripheral blood, taken on day 0 of AZD1222 vaccination.

CDR3 in amino acids: CASSLLERGIIIHTDTQYF. In nucleotides, the CDR3 is TGTGCCAGCAGCTTATTGGAGAGGGGGATCATAATCCACACAGATACGCAGTATTTT. V usage is TRBV11-2 and J usage is TRBJ2-3; tentatively, D is TRBD1 (6 bases). V was clipped by 2 bases and J by 2 bases, with 23 bases between them. This CDR3 contains 19 residues. CDR1 and CDR2 from the germline V gene are SGHAT and FQNNGV.